This T cell receptor beta chain was sequenced for a study of cytomegalovirus exposure and HLA in healthy donors. Overall study findings and caveats: There was a cluster of highly shared sequence variants that was likely a sequencing artifact.

As concerns this clone: The antigen remains unidentified. At one end, the junction sequence differs from germline, possibly due to a read error.

From germline, CDR1 is SSHAT and CDR2 FNYEAQ (reference sequence). The CDR3 spans 15 residues. Use of 60 Vbeta and 13 Jbeta primers characterized the PCR. TCRdb's table, derived via immunoSEQ multiplex PCR, lists solely in-frame clones and lacks some. Seen here are roughly 100,000 clones, 80% observed once, and the top ten hold 6.9%. This chain connects TRBV7-7 to TRBJ2-7, with 7 positions matching TRBD2. Input material: PBMCs. The clonotype originates from a man aged 25 to 45 in good health and CMV-seropositive. The CDR3 loop reads CASSPHGGGMREQYF. DNA for the CDR3: TGTGCTAGCAGTCCCCATGGGGGGGGGATGCGGGAGCAGTACTTC.